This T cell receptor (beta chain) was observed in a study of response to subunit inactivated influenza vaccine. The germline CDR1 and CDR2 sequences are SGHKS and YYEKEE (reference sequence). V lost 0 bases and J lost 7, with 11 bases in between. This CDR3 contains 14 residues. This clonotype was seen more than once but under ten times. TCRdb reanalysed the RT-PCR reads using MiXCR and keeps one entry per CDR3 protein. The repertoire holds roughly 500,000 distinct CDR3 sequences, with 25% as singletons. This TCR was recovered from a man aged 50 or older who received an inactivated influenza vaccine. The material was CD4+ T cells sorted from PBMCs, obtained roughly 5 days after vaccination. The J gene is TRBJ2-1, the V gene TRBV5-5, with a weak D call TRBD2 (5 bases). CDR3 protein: CASSLVRGSNEQFF. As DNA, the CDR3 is TGTGCCAGCAGCTTGGTTCGGGGATCAAATGAGCAGTTCTTC.